The 23 T cell receptor beta chains below all came from one sample that was sequenced in a study of blood T cell repertoires in COVID-19. Here immunoSEQ multiplex PCR was the method, and the copy in TCRdb shows in-frame clones only, minus some. In the table there are under 400,000 clones, approximately 90% of which are singletons. The material sequenced was peripheral blood. These receptors originate from a woman aged 30 to 39 with COVID-19, enrolled during active disease.

The V and J genes are TRBV15 and TRBJ2-5, with D perhaps TRBD2 (5 bases). Germline CDR1 and CDR2: LNHNV and YYDKDF (reference sequence). The CDR3 has 16 amino acids. With 0 bases removed from V and 5 bases from J, the gap between germline ends came to 16 bases. The CDR3 reads CATSRDTSSRWETQYF. CDR3 nucleotides: TGTGCCACCAGCAGAGATACGTCTAGCAGATGGGAGACCCAGTACTTC.

This sequence joins TRBV9 and TRBJ2-2, with 7 bases identical to TRBD2. Germline CDR1 SGDLS, CDR2 YYNGEE. V lost 4 bases to trimming and J lost 1 base; unmatched junction nucleotides: 7. The CDR3 has 16 residues. The CDR3 region is CASSSRGGGNTGELFF. CDR3 DNA sequence: TGTGCCAGCAGCTCACGGGGCGGGGGGAACACCGGGGAGCTGTTTTTT.

CDR3 sequence reads: CASSSPSRVAGELFF. CDR3 nucleotide sequence: TGTGCCAGCAGTTCCCCTTCCAGGGTAGCCGGGGAGCTGTTTTTT. The gene calls are TRBV6-5 and TRBJ2-2, with D perhaps matching TRBD1 (5 bases). V lost 4 bases and J 6 bases, leaving 15 bases between the germline ends. CDR3 length: 15 residues. Germline CDR1 MNHEY, CDR2 SVGAGI.

V usage is TRBV5-1 and J usage is TRBJ1-5; D is unclear. The germline V gene encodes CDR1 SGHRS and CDR2 YFSETQ. The CDR3 consists of 16 residues. Trimming took off 0 bases at V and 6 bases at J, with 16 bases between the two ends. CDR3 coding DNA: TGCGCCAGCAGCTTGGGCGTGCAGCAGGCCGGTCAGCCCCAGCATTTT. This gives the protein CASSLGVQQAGQPQHF.

V and J are TRBV4-2 and TRBJ1-4; D gene unclear. This CDR3 comprises 14 residues. Germline V gene lookup returns CDR1 LGHNA and CDR2 YNFKEQ. Trimming took 1 base from V and 8 from J, leaving 11 bases between them. CDR3 in amino acids: CASSQVGQIEKLFF. CDR3 nucleotides: TGTGCCAGCAGCCAAGTTGGCCAGATAGAAAAACTGTTTTTT.

The V gene is TRBV27, the J gene TRBJ2-1; D is undetermined. The CDR3 is made up of 14 amino acids. Germline CDR1 reads MNHEY; CDR2 reads SMNVEV (reference sequence). Trimming took 8 bases from V and 0 from J, leaving 11 bases between them. In nucleotides, the CDR3 is TGTGCCAGCTCCGGCGGTAGCTCCTACAATGAGCAGTTCTTC. It specifies CASSGGSSYNEQFF.

This clone was observed a single time. The chain couples TRBV6-4 to TRBJ2-3; D may be TRBD2 (5 bases). Germline CDR1 reads MRHNA; CDR2 reads SNTAGT. The CDR3 runs 13 residues. The V end lost 5 bases, the J end lost 5 bases, and 11 bases lay between the germline ends. As DNA, the CDR3 is TGTGCCAGCAGTCCCGGCGAGGGAGATACGCAGTATTTT. It yields the protein CASSPGEGDTQYF.

This CDR3 reads CAISDRQGGTEAFF. DNA of the CDR3: TGTGCCATCAGTGATAGACAGGGCGGCACTGAAGCTTTCTTT. This chain connects TRBV10-3 to TRBJ1-1; TRBD1 agrees at 7 bases. CDR1 ENHRY and CDR2 SYGVKD come from the germline V gene. The CDR3 is 14 residues long. V was clipped by 3 bases and J by 4 bases; unmatched bases: 5.

The chain employs TRBV3-1 (or the pseudogene TRBV3-2) and TRBJ1-1; a possible D gene is TRBD1 (5 bases). The CDR3 has 13 amino acids. Germline-derived CDR1 and CDR2 are LGHDT and YNNKEL (reference sequence). The V gene lost 6 bases and the J gene lost 1 base, with 9 bases spanning the gap. CDR3 DNA: TGTGCCAGCAGTCGGACACCGAACACTGAAGCTTTCTTT. Translated: CASSRTPNTEAFF.

This clone was counted once. The chain uses TRBV18 and TRBJ2-7, with TRBD2 matching over 11 bases. This CDR3 has 15 amino acids. CDR1 is KGHSH, CDR2 LQKENI, per germline. V lost 2 bases and J lost 6; bases outside the gene matches: 6. CDR3 in DNA: TGTGCCAGCTCACCAACTAGCGGGGGAGTCGCCGAGCAGTACTTC. It yields the protein CASSPTSGGVAEQYF.

V and J are TRBV28 and TRBJ1-1; D gene ambiguous. Trimming removed 7 bases at V and 0 bases at J, with 3 bases between. CDR3 length equals 11 residues. Germline V gene sequence: CDR1 MDHEN, CDR2 SYDVKM. CDR3 loop: CASTMNTEAFF. For the CDR3, the DNA is TGTGCCAGCACCATGAACACTGAAGCTTTCTTT. Drawing the rest from reference TRBV28 and TRBJ1-1, the complete variable domain is DVKVTQSSRYLVKRTGEKVFLECVQDMDHENMFWYRQDPGLGLRLIYFSYDVKMKEKGDIPEGYSVSREKKERFSLILESASTNQTSMYLCASTMNTEAFFGQGTRLTVV.

The CDR3 region is CASSLALGNTGELFF. The CDR3 DNA reads as TGTGCCAGCAGCTTAGCGCTAGGGAACACCGGGGAGCTGTTTTTT. This chain joins TRBV7-2 and TRBJ2-2; D gene unclear. The CDR3 extends over 15 amino acids. The V end lost 0 bases, the J end lost 1 base, and 6 bases lay between the germline ends. Germline values: CDR1 SGHTA, CDR2 FQGNSA.

The chain uses TRBV11-2 and TRBJ1-3; TRBD1 aligns across 7 bases. Losses at the gene ends were 4 bases for V and 0 bases for J; bases not matched to a gene: 9. The germline CDR1 and CDR2 sequences are SGHAT and FQNNGV. CDR3 length: 17 residues. CDR3 DNA sequence: TGTGCCAGCAGCTCCTTCAGGGGGAAGGCCTCTGGAAACACCATATATTTT. Protein: CASSSFRGKASGNTIYF.

The chain couples TRBV19 to TRBJ1-4; possible D gene TRBD1, 5 bases. The CDR3 sequence is 14 residues long. Trimming removed 6 bases at V and 0 bases at J, with 8 bases between. Germline assignment: CDR1 LNHDA and CDR2 SQIVND (reference sequence). The CDR3 nucleotides read TGTGCCAGTAGCTTGACAGCAACTAATGAAAAACTGTTTTTT. Amino acid sequence: CASSLTATNEKLFF.

J is TRBJ2-7 and V is TRBV21-1; TRBD2 is the table's D call, not checked against the DNA. TRBV21-1 is described as a pseudogene. The CDR3 has 17 amino acids. CDR3 sequence (DNA): TGTGCCAGCAGCCGGAACCAAGGTGGGGGGGTTACGTTGGAGCAGTACGTC. Residues: CASSRNQGGGVTLEQYV.

The rearrangement joins TRBV19 to TRBJ2-1, with D possibly TRBD1 on 6 matching bases. Germline CDR1 and CDR2: LNHDA and SQIVND (reference sequence). The V and J ends lost 11 bases and 10 bases respectively, with 24 bases between them. This CDR3 spans 14 amino acids. CDR3 nucleotides: TGTGCCGTCTCCTCAGGGACACCAGGTATCGAGCAGTTCTTC. As protein: CAVSSGTPGIEQFF. Full variable domain (rest looked up from reference TRBV19 and TRBJ2-1): DGGITQSPKYLFRKEGQNVTLSCEQNLNHDAMYWYRQDPGQGLRLIYYSQIVNDFQKGDIAEGYSVSREKKESFPLTVTSAQKNPTAFYLCAVSSGTPGIEQFFGPGTRLTVL.

V is TRBV5-1 and J is TRBJ2-7; the D gene is possibly TRBD2 (5 bases). The CDR3 consists of 14 residues. Trimming removed 2 bases from V and 3 bases from J, with 12 bases in between. CDR1 is SGHRS and CDR2 is YFSETQ in the germline V gene. The CDR3 bases are TGCGCCAGCAGCTTAGGTGGACTTCTCTACGAGCAGTACTTC. This codes for CASSLGGLLYEQYF.

The rearrangement uses TRBV27 and TRBJ1-1; no definite D call. The V gene's germline CDR1 is MNHEY and CDR2 SMNVEV (reference sequence). This CDR3 contains 12 residues. Trimming took 5 bases from V and 7 from J, leaving 11 bases between them. For the CDR3, the DNA is TGTGCCAGCAGTCCCCTCTCGGGTGAAGCTTTCTTT. This gives the protein CASSPLSGEAFF.

Regarding this clone: Other DNA sequences of this sample code for an identical CDR3. The rearrangement joins TRBV24-1 to TRBJ1-2; the D is unclear. Trimming removed 8 bases at V and 2 bases at J, with 17 bases between. Germline V gene sequence: CDR1 KGHDR, CDR2 SFDVKD. CDR3 size: 15 residues. In nucleotides, the CDR3 is TGTGCCACCATTCGGGGTGGTCGGGCAAACTATGGCTACACCTTC. The encoded protein is CATIRGGRANYGYTF.

The chain joins TRBV11-3 to TRBJ2-7, with TRBD1 as a possible D gene (6 bases). The V gene lost 6 bases and the J gene lost 0 bases, with 15 bases spanning the gap. CDR1 SGHNT and CDR2 YENEEA come from the germline V gene. This CDR3 contains 15 residues. CDR3 nucleotide sequence: TGTGCCAGCAGACCTCCGGGACACTTCTCCTACGAGCAGTACGTC. This translates into CASRPPGHFSYEQYV.

The J gene is TRBJ1-4, the V gene TRBV5-5, with 7 positions matching TRBD1. Trimming at V came to 4 bases and at J to 0 bases, leaving 18 bases not matched to a gene. Germline V gene lookup returns CDR1 SGHKS and CDR2 YYEKEE (reference sequence). This CDR3 is built from 20 residues. CDR3 DNA: TGTGCCAGCAGCAACCGACAGGGTAAGGTATTGCACGCAACTAATGAAAAACTGTTTTTT. Translated, it gives CASSNRQGKVLHATNEKLFF. The variable domain in full, with the rest retrieved from reference TRBV5-5 and TRBJ1-4, is DAGVTQSPTHLIKTRGQQVTLRCSPISGHKSVSWYQQVLGQGPQFIFQYYEKEERGRGNFPDRFSARQFPNYSSELNVNALLLGDSALYLCASSNRQGKVLHATNEKLFFGSGTQLSVL.

Worth noting for this clone: The sample carries other DNA sequences with the same CDR3. The chain carries TRBV11-3 and TRBJ2-3; unclear D gene. The V end was cut by 5 bases, the J end by 6 bases, with 9 bases between. The CDR3 totals 12 residues. Germline V gene data show CDR1 as SGHNT and CDR2 as YENEEA. CDR3 nucleotide sequence: TGTGCCAGCAGCCCACGAGGTGATACGCAGTATTTT. Its protein product is CASSPRGDTQYF.

This chain links TRBV6-5 with TRBJ1-6; TRBD1 matches at 8 bases. The CDR3 totals 14 residues. Germline CDR1 reads MNHEY; CDR2 reads SVGAGI. The ends lost 10 bases at V and 5 bases at J; junction bases unmatched: 7. CDR3 nucleotides: TGTGCCACCCGGACAGGGATCGATAATTCACCCCTCCACTTT. This encodes CATRTGIDNSPLHF.